These 20 T cell receptor beta chains came from one sample sequenced in a study of T cells in women clearing cervical HPV infection. TCRdb's table, derived via immunoSEQ multiplex PCR, lists solely in-frame clones and lacks some. The specimen's table records more than 20,000 clones. The sequencing input was blood buffy coat. The receptors shown here come from a woman between 18 and 75 years old with a cervical HPV16 infection that either progressed to CIN3+ or cleared (not recorded which).

As for this clone: The DNA ends 3 residues before the CDR3 does, and the rest of the CDR3 is filled in from the germline J gene. This rearrangement joins TRBV19 to TRBJ1-2; 10 nucleotides match TRBD1. Per germline, CDR1 LNHDA and CDR2 SQIVND (reference sequence). The CDR3 spans 13 residues. The CDR3 bases that were read are TGTGCCAGTAGTGAGGGACAGGGGATCGAC. Its protein is CASSEGQGID. The entire CDR3 sequence reads CASSEGQGIDYTF.

On this clone itself: The CDR3 extends 3 residues past the end of the read, so its final part is completed from the germline J gene. Within the sample, other DNA sequences also encode this same CDR3. The V gene is TRBV5-1, the J gene TRBJ1-2, with 7 nucleotides matching TRBD1. The CDR3 runs 15 residues. Germline assignment: CDR1 SGHRS and CDR2 YFSETQ. Trimming removed 3 bases from V and 4 bases from J; junction bases left unmatched: 9. The sequenced CDR3 bases are TGCGCCAGCAGCTCACGACAGGGAGGCAGCTATGGC. Encoded protein: CASSSRQGGSYG. The whole CDR3 protein is CASSSRQGGSYGYTF.

Notes on this clone: The CDR3 extends 3 residues past the end of the read, so its final part is completed from the germline J gene. This chain connects TRBV9 to TRBJ2-7, with 10 bases matching TRBD2. Unmatched junction bases numbered 6, after V lost 4 bases and J lost 2 bases. CDR3 length: 15 residues. The V gene's germline CDR1 is SGDLS and CDR2 YYNGEE. CDR3 in amino acids: CASSLGLADTYEQYF. The sequenced part of the CDR3 DNA is TGTGCCAGCAGCCTAGGACTAGCGGATACCTACGAG.

For this clone: The read stops 3 residues short of the end of the CDR3; the missing end is completed from the germline J gene. V usage is TRBV7-8 and J usage is TRBJ2-3, with 13 bases identical to TRBD2. CDR3 length: 16 amino acids. Germline V gene sequence: CDR1 SGHVS, CDR2 FQNEAQ. The sequenced part of the CDR3 DNA is TGTGCCAGCAGTCCACTAGCGGGGGGGTACCAAGAGACG. Translating it yields CASSPLAGGYQET. The full CDR3 reads CASSPLAGGYQETQYF.

About this clone itself: The CDR3 goes on 3 residues after the read ends, and that part is filled in from the germline J gene. The V and J genes are TRBV5-1 and TRBJ1-2; 7 bases align to TRBD1. The germline gives CDR1 SGHRS, CDR2 YFSETQ. J gave up 7 bases and V 1 base, and 4 bases lay outside the gene matches. This CDR3 contains 13 residues. CDR3 bases read: TGCGCCAGCAGCTTGTACACAGGGGCTGGC. Translation gives CASSLYTGAG. The full CDR3 is CASSLYTGAGYTF.

Comments on this clone: The read stops 3 residues short of the end of the CDR3; the missing end is completed from the germline J gene. This CDR3 is also generated by other DNA sequences in the sample. The chain is built from TRBV5-6 and TRBJ1-3, with a weak D call TRBD1 (5 bases). V lost 4 bases and J 3 bases, leaving 11 bases between the germline ends. CDR3 length: 14 residues. Germline values: CDR1 SGHDT, CDR2 YYEEEE. CDR3 loop: CASSLRGGGNTIYF. The sequenced CDR3 bases are TGTGCCAGCAGCCTGAGGGGAGGTGGAAACACC. Filled out from reference TRBV5-6 and TRBJ1-3, the complete variable domain reads DAGVTQSPTHLIKTRGQQVTLRCSPKSGHDTVSWYQQALGQGPQFIFQYYEEEERQRGNFPDRFSGHQFPNYSSELNVNALLLGDSALYLCASSLRGGGNTIYFGEGSWLTVV.

With regard to this clone: From the germline J gene comes the end of the CDR3, since the read stops 3 residues before it. The V and J genes are TRBV20-1 and TRBJ2-7, with a weak D call TRBD2 (6 bases). The V gene lost 0 bases and the J gene lost 3 bases, with 15 bases spanning the gap. This CDR3 comprises 15 residues. Germline V gene lookup returns CDR1 DFQATT and CDR2 SNEGSKA (reference sequence). The CDR3 DNA, read in part, is TGCAGTGCTAGAGATTACCGGGACTTTAACTACGAG. This codes for CSARDYRDFNYE. The whole CDR3 reads CSARDYRDFNYEQYF.

A remark on this clone: The read stops 3 residues short of the end of the CDR3; the missing end is completed from the germline J gene. The chain uses TRBV10-1 and TRBJ2-1; 9 nucleotides line up with TRBD1. The CDR3 totals 17 residues. Germline V gene lookup returns CDR1 WNHNN and CDR2 SYGVQD (reference sequence). Trimming removed 4 bases from V and 4 bases from J; junction bases left unmatched: 11. Here the CDR3 reads CASSAGWGQGTYNEQFF. CDR3 bases read: TGCGCCAGCAGTGCGGGCTGGGGACAGGGAACATACAATGAG.

With regard to this clone: The CDR3 goes on 3 residues after the read ends, and that part is filled in from the germline J gene. V gene TRBV5-6 combines with J gene TRBJ1-2; 7 nucleotides line up with TRBD1. CDR1 is SGHDT, CDR2 YYEEEE, per germline. This CDR3 contains 14 residues. With V trimmed by 3 bases and J by 4 bases, 6 bases remained unmatched. The CDR3 reads CASSSLQGTYGYTF. The sequenced CDR3 bases are TGTGCCAGCAGCTCCCTACAGGGGACCTATGGC.

The part of the CDR3 DNA that was read is TGTGCCCACGCCCCAGCGGGGGCCTACGAG. This codes for CAHAPAGAYE. In full, the CDR3 reads CAHAPAGAYEQYF. This chain uses TRBV30 with TRBJ2-7; TRBD2 matches 8 bases. The CDR3 is cut off 3 residues early in the read; its end comes from the germline J gene. The junction had 8 bases not matched to a gene; V was cut back by 8 bases and J by 2 bases. Germline V CDR1 and CDR2: GTSNPN, SVGIG (reference sequence). The CDR3 is 13 amino acids. Supplemented by reference TRBV30 and TRBJ2-7, the full variable domain reads SQTIHQWPATLVQPVGSPLSLECTVEGTSNPNLYWYRQAAGRGLQLLFYSVGIGQISSEVPQNLSASRPQDRQFILSSKKLLLSDSGFYLCAHAPAGAYEQYFGPGTRLTVT.

The DNA read from the CDR3 is TGTGCCAGCAGTTTCCAGGGTCGCACTGAA. Translating gives CASSFQGRTE. The complete CDR3 reads CASSFQGRTEAFF. This chain uses TRBV27 with TRBJ1-1, with D maybe TRBD1 (5 bases). The read ends 3 residues before the CDR3 terminus; that terminus is restored from the germline J gene. CDR3 length equals 13 residues. CDR1 and CDR2 (germline): MNHEY, SMNVEV (reference sequence). The V end was cut by 3 bases, the J end by 4 bases, with 9 bases between.

As regards this clone: The read halts 3 residues ahead of the CDR3 end, with the missing end drawn from the germline J gene. This sequence joins TRBV30 and TRBJ2-2, with D perhaps TRBD2 (6 bases). Germline V gene data show CDR1 as GTSNPN and CDR2 as SVGIG (reference sequence). This CDR3 contains 14 residues. The part of the CDR3 DNA that was read is TGTGCCTGGAGTGTAGTGGGGGGATTGGAAAAG. Residues: CAWSVVGGLEK. In full, the CDR3 reads CAWSVVGGLEKLFF.

As for this clone: The read ends 3 residues early relative to the CDR3; the germline J gene fills the gap. The rearrangement links TRBV20-1 to TRBJ1-5; D unclear. CDR3 length: 15 residues. V lost 1 base and J 3 bases, leaving 13 bases between the germline ends. Germline V gives CDR1 DFQATT, CDR2 SNEGSKA (reference sequence). This chain's CDR3 is CSARAFAGFNQPQHF. The covered CDR3 bases are TGCAGTGCTAGAGCCTTTGCGGGGTTCAATCAGCCC.

On this clone itself: The CDR3 end is not reached by the read, which stops 3 residues before it; the germline J gene fills it in. The chain couples TRBV7-9 to TRBJ2-7; D ambiguous. V gave up 5 bases and J gave up 4 bases, with 9 bases separating them. Germline V CDR1 and CDR2: SEHNR, FQNEAQ (reference sequence). CDR3 size: 12 residues. CDR3 DNA, as far as it was read: TGTGCCAGCAGCCCGAGGCTGTACGAG. The encoded protein is CASSPRLYE. The full CDR3 protein is CASSPRLYEQYF.

A word on this clone: The read comes to an end 3 residues before the CDR3 does, leaving the germline J gene to fill in the end. This chain connects TRBV19 to TRBJ2-2; 9 bases align to TRBD1. The V segment lost 3 bases and the J segment 6 bases; nucleotides outside the gene matches: 8. Germline assignment: CDR1 LNHDA and CDR2 SQIVND (reference sequence). This CDR3 is 16 amino acids long. The CDR3 DNA, read in part, is TGTGCCAGTAGTATGTATAAGGACAGGGGATCCGGGGAG. Its translation: CASSMYKDRGSGE. The whole CDR3 protein reads CASSMYKDRGSGELFF.

The covered CDR3 bases are TGCGCCAGCAGCCAAGAGGAGAGCGGGGGGGCATCATACGAG. The encoded protein is CASSQEESGGASYE. The entire CDR3 protein is CASSQEESGGASYEQYF. The rearrangement uses TRBV4-1 and TRBJ2-7; 10 bases map to TRBD2. Sequencing ends 3 residues short of the CDR3 end; the germline J gene provides the rest. The germline V gene encodes CDR1 MGHRA and CDR2 YSYEKL. With 0 bases clipped from V and 4 bases from J, the junction kept 9 bases outside the gene matches. There are 17 residues in the CDR3.

About this clone itself: Germline is not matched at one junction end, which may reflect a read error. Read data end 3 residues before the CDR3 end; the end is taken from the germline J gene. The rearrangement joins TRBV5-1 to TRBJ1-2; D is possibly TRBD1 (6 bases). From germline, CDR1 is SGHRS and CDR2 YFSETQ. This CDR3 contains 14 residues. The CDR3: CASSLGDNNYGYTF. CDR3 DNA (partial): TGCGCCAGCAGTTTGGGGGACAATAACTATGGC.

As for this clone: The read gets to within 3 residues of the CDR3 end, and the germline J gene fills in the rest. V gene TRBV2 combines with J gene TRBJ2-7; maybe TRBD1 (5 bases). CDR1 is SNHLY and CDR2 is FYNNEI in the germline V gene. This CDR3 is 14 amino acids long. The ends were cut back, 6 bases at V and 4 bases at J, with 16 bases in the middle. The sequenced CDR3 bases are TGTGCCAGCAGGGCTCGCCAGGGTGGTTACGAG. Translating gives CASRARQGGYE. The full CDR3 is CASRARQGGYEQYF.

To note about this clone: Read data end 3 residues before the CDR3 end; the end is taken from the germline J gene. The V and J genes are TRBV5-1 and TRBJ2-2, with 8 positions matching TRBD1. Trimming at V came to 0 bases and at J to 7 bases, leaving 5 bases not matched to a gene. Germline V gives CDR1 SGHRS, CDR2 YFSETQ. This CDR3 region has 15 residues. CDR3 sequence: CASSLEQGAVGELFF. CDR3 bases read: TGCGCCAGCAGCTTGGAGCAGGGGGCGGTCGGGGAG. Full variable domain (rest looked up from reference TRBV5-1 and TRBJ2-2): KAGVTQTPRYLIKTRGQQVTLSCSPISGHRSVSWYQQTPGQGLQFLFEYFSETQRNKGNFPGRFSGRQFSNSRSEMNVSTLELGDSALYLCASSLEQGAVGELFFGEGSRLTVL.

As regards this clone: The read ends 3 residues early relative to the CDR3; the germline J gene fills the gap. The chain links TRBV20-1 to TRBJ2-3, with 10 bases matching TRBD2. Germline CDR1 and CDR2: DFQATT and SNEGSKA (reference sequence). Trimming took 1 base from V and 4 from J; bases not matched to a gene: 8. This CDR3 is 16 amino acids long. The CDR3 reads CSARGALAGNSDTQYF. The part of the CDR3 DNA that was read is TGCAGTGCTAGAGGGGCACTAGCGGGGAATTCAGATACG.